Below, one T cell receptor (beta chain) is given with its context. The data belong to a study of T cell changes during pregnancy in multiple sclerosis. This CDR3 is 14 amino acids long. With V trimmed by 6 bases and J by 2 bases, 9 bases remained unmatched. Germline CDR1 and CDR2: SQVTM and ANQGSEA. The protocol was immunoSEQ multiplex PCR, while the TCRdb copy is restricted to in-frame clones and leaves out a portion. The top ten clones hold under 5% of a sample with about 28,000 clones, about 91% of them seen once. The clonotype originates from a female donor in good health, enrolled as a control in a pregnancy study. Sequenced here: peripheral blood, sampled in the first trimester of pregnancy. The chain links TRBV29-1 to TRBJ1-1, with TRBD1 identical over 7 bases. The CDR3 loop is CSVYRGRTNTEAFF. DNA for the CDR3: TGCAGCGTGTACAGGGGCCGGACTAACACTGAAGCTTTCTTT.